The 19 T cell receptor beta chains below were found in one sample sequenced in a study of Ad26.COV2.S vaccination and SARS-CoV-2 variants. Here immunoSEQ multiplex PCR was the method, and the copy in TCRdb shows in-frame clones only, minus some. Of around 350,000 clones listed, 80% to 90% were seen once; the top ten hold about 3.3%. Treatment specified: some 19 received Ad26.COV2.S at low or high dose, single or two shots; about 5 received placebo; per-sample allocation not given. Samples came from day 63 after the first vaccine or placebo injection. Sequenced material: peripheral blood, taken in a trial of Ad26.COV2.S vaccine versus placebo. Receptor source: a person aged 18 to 65 who received the Ad26.COV2.S COVID-19 vaccine or a placebo.

In its sample, this clone was seen a few times. In DNA, the CDR3 is TGTGCCAGCAGCTCCCTGGACAGGGGTATGAACACTGAAGCTTTCTTT. It translates to CASSSLDRGMNTEAFF. The V call is TRBV27, the J call TRBJ1-1; 9 positions agree with TRBD1. Germline V gene lookup returns CDR1 MNHEY and CDR2 SMNVEV (reference sequence). The V and J ends lost 6 bases and 0 bases, in that order; junction bases with no gene match: 8. The CDR3 has 16 residues.

This clone was counted between two and nine times. The CDR3 reads CSVEVVRTGGSGANVLTF. In nucleotides, the CDR3 is TGCAGCGTTGAAGTGGTCAGGACAGGGGGCTCTGGGGCCAACGTCCTGACTTTC. This chain connects TRBV29-1 to TRBJ2-6, with 10 bases fitting TRBD1. The CDR3 is 18 amino acids. Germline CDR1 is SQVTM and CDR2 is ANQGSEA. Unmatched junction bases numbered 6, after V lost 1 base and J lost 0 bases.

The CDR3 is CASSTTPGQIQETQYF. The CDR3 nucleotides are TGTGCCAGTAGTACCACACCGGGACAGATACAAGAGACCCAGTACTTC. The chain carries TRBV19 and TRBJ2-5; the match to TRBD1 covers 7 bases. Germline assignment: CDR1 LNHDA and CDR2 SQIVND (reference sequence). Germline trimming cut 4 bases from V and 2 bases from J; bases unmatched to any gene: 10. CDR3 length: 16 residues.

This clone was recorded once. The V call is TRBV7-9, the J call TRBJ2-3; D may be TRBD1 (5 bases). V lost 6 bases to trimming and J lost 2 bases, with 12 bases between them. Germline CDR1 is SEHNR and CDR2 is FQNEAQ (reference sequence). The CDR3 loop spans 14 amino acids. The CDR3 sequence is CASSRQLLTDTQYF. CDR3 nucleotide sequence: TGTGCCAGCAGTAGACAGCTCCTCACAGATACGCAGTATTTT.

This sequence joins TRBV7-2 and TRBJ2-2; 8 nucleotides match TRBD1. The germline gives CDR1 SGHTA, CDR2 FQGNSA. The trim removed 0 bases at V and 1 base at J, leaving 1 base unmatched. The CDR3 is made up of 16 amino acids. The CDR3 DNA is TGTGCCAGCAGCTTAGCGGGGACAGGGAACACCGGGGAGCTGTTTTTT. This translates into CASSLAGTGNTGELFF. The whole variable domain, filled in from reference TRBV7-2 and TRBJ2-2, reads GAGVSQSPSNKVTEKGKDVELRCDPISGHTALYWYRQSLGQGLEFLIYFQGNSAPDKSGLPSDRFSAERTGGSVSTLTIQRTQQEDSAVYLCASSLAGTGNTGELFFGEGSRLTVL.

The chain uses TRBV27 and TRBJ2-1; 11 bases match TRBD2. Per germline, CDR1 MNHEY and CDR2 SMNVEV (reference sequence). Losses at the gene ends were 4 bases for V and 5 bases for J; bases not matched to a gene: 10. This CDR3 has 17 residues. Written as DNA, the CDR3 is TGTGCCAGCAGTTCCCCCTTAGCGGGAGGGCCTGACAATGAGCAGTTCTTC. Protein product: CASSSPLAGGPDNEQFF.

This chain connects TRBV5-1 to TRBJ1-5; D ambiguous. The V end was cut by 0 bases, the J end by 3 bases, with 10 bases between. The CDR3 contains 15 residues. CDR1 and CDR2 from the germline V gene are SGHRS and YFSETQ. CDR3 in DNA: TGCGCCAGCAGCTTGGACGGCAGACTCAATCAGCCCCAGCATTTT. Amino acids: CASSLDGRLNQPQHF. Full variable domain (remainder filled in from reference TRBV5-1 and TRBJ1-5): KAGVTQTPRYLIKTRGQQVTLSCSPISGHRSVSWYQQTPGQGLQFLFEYFSETQRNKGNFPGRFSGRQFSNSRSEMNVSTLELGDSALYLCASSLDGRLNQPQHFGDGTRLSIL.

The V and J genes are TRBV5-6 and TRBJ2-1; 11 nucleotides match TRBD2. The V gene's germline CDR1 is SGHDT and CDR2 YYEEEE. This CDR3 region has 17 residues. V lost 2 bases to trimming and J lost 4 bases; unmatched junction nucleotides: 8. The CDR3 DNA is TGTGCCAGCAGCTTTTACGAGACTAGCGGGATATACAATGAGCAGTTCTTC. Translating gives CASSFYETSGIYNEQFF. Variable domain in full (rest from reference TRBV5-6 and TRBJ2-1): DAGVTQSPTHLIKTRGQQVTLRCSPKSGHDTVSWYQQALGQGPQFIFQYYEEEERQRGNFPDRFSGHQFPNYSSELNVNALLLGDSALYLCASSFYETSGIYNEQFFGPGTRLTVL.

This chain connects TRBV14 to TRBJ1-1; a possible D gene is TRBD1 (6 bases). Germline-derived CDR1 and CDR2 are SGHDN and FVKESK. The CDR3 spans 14 residues. With 6 bases removed from V and 1 base from J, the gap between germline ends came to 12 bases. The CDR3 region has the DNA TGTGCCAGCAGTCGGAAGACAGGGAACACTGAAGCTTTCTTT. Its translation: CASSRKTGNTEAFF.

The chain has TRBV14 and TRBJ2-7; no clear D gene. This CDR3 is 11 amino acids long. In germline, CDR1 is SGHDN, CDR2 FVKESK. V shed 5 bases and J shed 2 bases, with 4 bases lying between them. As DNA, the CDR3 is TGTGCCAGCAGCTCTCCCTACGAGCAGTACTTC. This gives the protein CASSSPYEQYF.

The V call is TRBV19, the J call TRBJ2-3, with TRBD2 matching over 10 bases. The CDR3 is made up of 16 amino acids. The V and J ends lost 3 bases and 5 bases, in that order; junction bases with no gene match: 8. The V gene's germline CDR1 is LNHDA and CDR2 SQIVND (reference sequence). CDR3 in DNA: TGTGCCAGTAGTATCAGTTCTAGCGGGAGCGGAGATACGCAGTATTTT. Residues: CASSISSSGSGDTQYF.

This clone showed up just once. The chain carries TRBV12-3 or TRBV12-4 and TRBJ2-1; no firm D call. V was trimmed by 5 bases and J by 9 bases, leaving 11 bases between them. The CDR3 is 12 residues long. CDR3 sequence reads: CASSLGFGEQFF. The DNA of the CDR3 is TGTGCCAGCAGTCTCGGGTTCGGTGAGCAGTTCTTC.

A remark on this clone: Other DNA sequences in the same sample also yield this CDR3. The chain has TRBV6-2 or TRBV6-3 and TRBJ2-5; no definite D call. V was pared by 3 bases and J by 4 bases, with 3 bases between. The germline V gene has CDR1 MNHEY and CDR2 SVGEGT. CDR3 length: 11 amino acids. The CDR3 spells CASSYGETQYF. The CDR3 nucleotides read TGTGCCAGCAGTTATGGAGAGACCCAGTACTTC.

This clone was found a few times. Distinct nucleotide sequences in the sample also encode this CDR3. This chain links TRBV18 with TRBJ1-1; no clear D gene. V was cut by 3 bases and J by 0 bases, with 8 bases left in between. The CDR3 length is 14 residues. Germline V gives CDR1 KGHSH, CDR2 LQKENI. The CDR3 bases are TGTGCCAGCTCACCGGGTCGGATGAACACTGAAGCTTTCTTT. Translating gives CASSPGRMNTEAFF.

The chain has TRBV30 and TRBJ1-2, with D tentatively TRBD1 (5 bases). Germline V gives CDR1 GTSNPN, CDR2 SVGIG (reference sequence). The V and J ends lost 4 bases and 7 bases respectively, with 16 bases between them. The CDR3 spans 13 residues. The CDR3 protein is CAWKYPGEGGYTF. DNA for the CDR3: TGTGCCTGGAAATACCCGGGGGAAGGTGGCTACACCTTC.

J is TRBJ2-1 and V is TRBV30; D is possibly TRBD2 (7 bases). V lost 5 bases, J lost 9 bases, and 17 bases lay in between. Germline lookup yields CDR1 GTSNPN and CDR2 SVGIG (reference sequence). This CDR3 is 13 amino acids long. This CDR3 reads CAWSLGASGEQFF. CDR3 nucleotides: TGTGCCTGGTCCCTGGGGGCTAGCGGTGAGCAGTTCTTC.

The J gene is TRBJ1-5, the V gene TRBV16; D is uncertain. Trimming cost V 3 bases and J 4 bases, with 7 bases left between them. Per germline, CDR1 KGHSY and CDR2 FQNENV. The CDR3 consists of 13 residues. CDR3 loop: CASSQGENQPQHF. CDR3 DNA: TGTGCCAGCAGCCAGGGTGAGAATCAGCCCCAGCATTTT.

The chain recombines TRBV18 with TRBJ1-1; no clear D gene. V lost 6 bases and J 3 bases, leaving 14 bases between the germline ends. There are 14 residues in the CDR3. Germline loops: CDR1 KGHSH, CDR2 LQKENI. CDR3 DNA sequence: TGTGCCAGCTCCCGTAATTCGGTCGACACTGAAGCTTTCTTT. Translating gives CASSRNSVDTEAFF.

V and J are TRBV9 and TRBJ2-3; 10 bases agree with TRBD2. The CDR3 is made up of 15 amino acids. Germline V CDR1 and CDR2: SGDLS, YYNGEE. The V and J ends lost 5 bases and 2 bases, in that order; junction bases with no gene match: 5. CDR3 protein: CASRTGTSDTDTQYF. The CDR3 bases are TGTGCCAGCAGGACAGGGACTAGCGACACAGATACGCAGTATTTT.